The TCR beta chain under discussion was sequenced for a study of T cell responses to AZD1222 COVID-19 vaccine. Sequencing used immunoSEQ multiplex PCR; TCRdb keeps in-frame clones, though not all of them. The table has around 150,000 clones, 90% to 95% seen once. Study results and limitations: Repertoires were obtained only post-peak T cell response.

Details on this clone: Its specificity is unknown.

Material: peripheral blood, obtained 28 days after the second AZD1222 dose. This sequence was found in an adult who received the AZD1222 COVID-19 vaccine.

CDR3 coding DNA: TGTGCCAGCAGCCAAGTGGGCGGAGGAGGGGGAACAGATACGCAGTATTTT. Protein product: CASSQVGGGGGTDTQYF. The V gene is TRBV4-2, the J gene TRBJ2-3; D is tentatively TRBD1 or TRBD2 (6 bases each). Trimming stripped 1 base from V and 3 bases from J, with 17 bases between. The germline V gene encodes CDR1 LGHNA and CDR2 YNFKEQ. There are 17 residues in the CDR3.